The text below deals with one T cell receptor beta chain. The sample is drawn from a study of shared clonotypes between healthy human individuals. TCRdb keeps only in-frame clones here, not all; method: immunoSEQ multiplex PCR. The data show roughly 2.2 million clones, with roughly 93% seen just once and under 0.45% held by the top ten. Unmatched junction bases numbered 8, after V lost 3 bases and J lost 7 bases. This CDR3 has 15 residues. Per germline, CDR1 SGDLS and CDR2 YYNGEE. The V gene is TRBV9, the J gene TRBJ2-4; 9 bases are shared with TRBD2. This TCR was sampled from a man aged 18 to 35 in good health. Some clones in this sample may be carry-over from other donors' samples. Material: naive CD4+ T cells from PBMCs. Subset given: CD45RA+ positively selected. DNA of the CDR3: TGTGCCAGCAGCGAAACGACTAGCGGAACGAACATTCAGTACTTC. Its translation: CASSETTSGTNIQYF. Full variable domain (missing parts from reference TRBV9 and TRBJ2-4): DSGVTQTPKHLITATGQRVTLRCSPRSGDLSVYWYQQSLDQGLQFLIQYYNGEERAKGNILERFSAQQFPDLHSELNLSSLELGDSALYFCASSETTSGTNIQYFGAGTRLSVL.